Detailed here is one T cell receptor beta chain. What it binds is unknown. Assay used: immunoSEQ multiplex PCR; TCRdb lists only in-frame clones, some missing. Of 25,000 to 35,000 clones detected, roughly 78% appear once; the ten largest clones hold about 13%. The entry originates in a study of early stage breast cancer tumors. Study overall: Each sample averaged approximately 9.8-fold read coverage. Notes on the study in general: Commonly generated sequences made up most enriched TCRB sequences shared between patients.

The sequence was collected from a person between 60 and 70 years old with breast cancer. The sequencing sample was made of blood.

The CDR3 protein is CASTTGGPYEQYF. For the CDR3, the DNA is TGTGCCAGCACTACAGGGGGCCCCTACGAGCAGTACTTC. The chain couples TRBV2 to TRBJ2-7; 9 nucleotides align to TRBD1. V shed 7 bases and J 2 bases; nucleotides not matched to a gene: 3. Germline V gene lookup returns CDR1 SNHLY and CDR2 FYNNEI. There are 13 residues in the CDR3.